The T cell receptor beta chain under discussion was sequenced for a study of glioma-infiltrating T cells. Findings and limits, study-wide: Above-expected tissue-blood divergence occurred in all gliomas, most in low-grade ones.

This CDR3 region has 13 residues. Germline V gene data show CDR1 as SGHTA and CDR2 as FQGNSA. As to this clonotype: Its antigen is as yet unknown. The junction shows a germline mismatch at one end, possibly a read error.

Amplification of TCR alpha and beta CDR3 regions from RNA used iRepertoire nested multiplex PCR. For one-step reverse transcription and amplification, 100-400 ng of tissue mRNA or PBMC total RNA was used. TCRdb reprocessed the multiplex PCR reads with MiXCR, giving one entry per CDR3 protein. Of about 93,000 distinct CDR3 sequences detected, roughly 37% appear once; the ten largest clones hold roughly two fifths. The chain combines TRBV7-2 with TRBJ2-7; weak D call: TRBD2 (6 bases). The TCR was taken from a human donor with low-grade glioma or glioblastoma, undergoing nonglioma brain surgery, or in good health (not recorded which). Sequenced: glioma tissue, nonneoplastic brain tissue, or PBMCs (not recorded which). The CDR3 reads CVSSLSRAEGQYF. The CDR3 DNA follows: TGTGTCAGCAGCTTATCACGGGCGGAGGGGCAGTACTTC. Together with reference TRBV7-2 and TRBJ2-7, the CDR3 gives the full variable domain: GAGVSQSPSNKVTEKGKDVELRCDPISGHTALYWYRQSLGQGLEFLIYFQGNSAPDKSGLPSDRFSAERTGGSVSTLTIQRTQQEDSAVYLCVSSLSRAEGQYFGPGTRLTVT.